The clone carrying this T cell receptor beta chain occurred a few times. Its antigen is as yet unknown. Then a second PCR, running roughly 7 to 12 cycles, was carried out with a sample-barcoded 5' primer and a J-beta primer mix. TCRdb itself ran the 5' RACE reads through MiXCR, one entry per CDR3 protein. This table holds some 1.7 million distinct CDR3 sequences, about 30% found once. This specimen belongs to a study of blood T cells in healthy people across ages. The study's findings and limits: Per-million-T-cell TCR beta diversity fell roughly linearly with age. The study found more naive CD4+ cells and higher diversity in long-lived than aged donors.

Per germline, CDR1 SNHLY and CDR2 FYNNEI. The CDR3 spans 14 residues. V was pared by 2 bases and J by 0 bases, with 8 bases between. What was sequenced was blood. This chain uses TRBV2 with TRBJ2-7; D unresolved. The source of this sequence is a woman aged 25 to 45 in good health. CDR3 DNA sequence: TGTGCCAGCAGTGAATTTCTCAACTCCTACGAGCAGTACTTC. This encodes CASSEFLNSYEQYF.